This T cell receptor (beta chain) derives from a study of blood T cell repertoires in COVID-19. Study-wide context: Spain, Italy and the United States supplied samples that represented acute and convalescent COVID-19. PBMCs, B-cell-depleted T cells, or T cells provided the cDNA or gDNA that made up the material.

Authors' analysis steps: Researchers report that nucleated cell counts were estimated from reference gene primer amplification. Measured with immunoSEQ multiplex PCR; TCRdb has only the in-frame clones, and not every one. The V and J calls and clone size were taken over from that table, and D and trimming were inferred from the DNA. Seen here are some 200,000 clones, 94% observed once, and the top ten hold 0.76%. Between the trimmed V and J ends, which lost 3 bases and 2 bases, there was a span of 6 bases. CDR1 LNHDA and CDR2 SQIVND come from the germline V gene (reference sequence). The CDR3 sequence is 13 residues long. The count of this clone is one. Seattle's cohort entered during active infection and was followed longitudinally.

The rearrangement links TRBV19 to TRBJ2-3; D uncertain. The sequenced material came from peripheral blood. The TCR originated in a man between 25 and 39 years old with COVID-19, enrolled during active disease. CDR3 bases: TGTGCCAGTAGTATGCTAGACACAGATACGCAGTATTTT. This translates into CASSMLDTDTQYF.